This T cell receptor beta chain was sequenced in a study of blood T cell repertoires in COVID-19. The overall study: In each case, the material was cDNA or gDNA derived from T cells, B-cell-depleted T cells, or PBMCs.

The CDR3 length is 17 residues. Trimming at V came to 2 bases and at J to 0 bases, leaving 4 bases not matched to a gene. Germline CDR1 MRHNA, CDR2 SNTAGT. Original data processing: It was from reference gene primer amplification that nucleated cell counts were estimated. Measured with immunoSEQ multiplex PCR; TCRdb has only the in-frame clones, and not every one. V, J and clone size derive from that table, while D and trimming were established from the DNA sequence. The data contain 160,000 or so clones, about four fifths of them singletons. This chain joins TRBV6-4 and TRBJ2-1; TRBD2 matches at 10 bases. Sample: peripheral blood. This TCR was sampled from a woman older than 75 with acute or convalescent COVID-19. CDR3 bases: TGTGCCAGCAGTGACACTTTAGCGGGGGGCTCCTACAATGAGCAGTTCTTC. As protein: CASSDTLAGGSYNEQFF.